This T cell receptor beta chain was retrieved from a study of cytomegalovirus exposure and HLA in healthy donors (dated by TCRdb to about 2017). For the study in its entirety: An earlier analysis of some 500 of the donors reported more than 250 Gb of sequence data and around 110 million unique TCR beta sequences from around 200 million T cells. An early release that covered 500 to 800 HLA-typed donors contained 250 to 350 gigabases of sequencing data and approximately 85 million unique TCR sequences. The genetic ancestry cluster associated with self-reported Caucasian donors included 81% of the 398 genotyped donors. The study aimed to test whether cataloging public T cell receptors could reveal signatures of past pathogen exposure. The T cell repertoires of 550 to 850 subjects were profiled by immunosequencing and related to cytomegalovirus serostatus. Besides the first cohort of 666 subjects, a separate validation cohort made up of 90 to 150 different subjects was used. To predict cytomegalovirus infection status, the study brought together high-throughput TCR immunosequencing, statistical association of individual TCRs with disease status, and machine learning. A later analysis re-examined previously published TCR beta repertoires from 600 to 700 donors and added high-resolution HLA genotyping to investigate patterns of TCR occurrence. Rather than drawing on any new phenotypic data, the later analysis identified candidate immune exposures from TCR beta sequences and the way those sequences occurred across donors. An earlier analysis of fewer than 700 of the donors applied high-throughput TCR beta sequencing to assess whether each TCR beta V gene segment acted as functional or pseudogenic. Alongside the repertoire data, information on donor age, sex, ethnicity and CMV serostatus was compiled. A later genetic analysis took genome-wide SNP genotypes for about 55% of the roughly 670 donors and used that subset as a discovery cohort. All discovery cohort repertoires had been generated on a single sequencing platform. Both class I and class II loci were covered by HLA typing, at four-digit resolution. The number of donors typed differed by locus, with roughly 620-630 for A, B, C, DRB1 and DQB1, 522 for DQA1, over 600 for DPA1, and some 470 for DPB1. Roughly five DR-DQ haplotypes were handled as single units for association and clustering, since linkage in the cohort was strong. Across under 500 genotyped donors of the cohort, an average of about 220,000 unique TCR beta nucleotide sequences per donor were sequenced, and approximately 17% of those sequences were non-productive.

Libraries came from the immunoSEQ multiplex PCR assay. For the multiplex PCR, a mixture combining 60 forward primers for TCR Vbeta segments and 13 reverse primers for TCR Jbeta segments was used. The CDR3 region of rearranged TCR beta genes was amplified from genomic DNA with a multiplex PCR assay. On the Illumina HiSeq System, the amplified TCR beta libraries were sequenced as 87-base-pair reads. As for how the authors treated the data: A later analysis tallied 80 million to 95 million unique TCR beta chains across the roughly 610 repertoires, and approximately 11 million of those chains were shared by two or more donors. A nearest-neighbor algorithm error-corrected the raw reads and collapsed the reads into unique sequences, merging closely related sequences to remove PCR and sequencing errors. V, D and J gene segments were assigned by aligning CDR3 sequences to IMGT reference sequences. For a sequence to be retained, at least a six-nucleotide match to both a V gene segment and a J gene segment was required. A rearrangement counted as productive if the CDR3 had no stop codons and remained in frame with V and J, and every other rearrangement counted as non-productive. Following IMGT convention, CDR3 was defined as the stretch from the second conserved V-encoded cysteine to the conserved J-encoded phenylalanine. Sequences without an unambiguous match to a single V gene segment were excluded from the earlier analysis of several hundred of the donors. An earlier analysis of about 590 of the donors classified V segments as functional when productive rearrangements were above 56.7% and as segregating when the standard deviation between donors was above 5%. A statistical classification framework was developed to diagnose cytomegalovirus status using the catalog of TCR beta chain sequences. In a later analysis, V and J genes were assigned by comparing TCR nucleotide sequences against IMGT/GENE-DB human TR gene sequences. A later analysis assigned CDR3 sequences and most-parsimonious VDJ recombination scenarios with the TCRdist pipeline. In a later analysis, every TCR beta chain was defined by the combination of its CDR3 amino acid sequence and its V-gene family, and reads without a unique V-gene family were dropped. In a later analysis, approximately 590 highly shared, low-generation-probability nucleotide sequences were removed to address suspected cross-contamination and a sequencing artifact. A later analysis calculated a clonal expansion index for each public chain from normalized within-repertoire ranks of inferred template counts. In a later analysis, generation probabilities were computed with a VDJ recombination model fitted to out-of-frame rearrangements, and the resulting probabilities were checked against IGoR. In a later analysis, hypergeometric tests were used to score TCR-TCR, TCR-HLA and TCR-CMV co-occurrence, with a repertoire-size bias correction applied to TCR pairs. False discovery rates were estimated in a later analysis by permuting HLA or CMV assignments 20 times. A later analysis grouped co-occurring TCRs with DBSCAN, adding TCRdist sequence similarity when clustering within HLA-allele-positive subsets. For co-occurrence clustering, repertoires with fewer than 30,000 or more than 120,000 public chains were excluded, along with 4 to 6 repertoires with anomalous nucleotide sharing. TCRdb limited this immuneACCESS table to in-frame rearrangements with V and J called. A share of clones is missing; checked studies link under half to unresolved V genes, and the rest is unexplained. From that table come the V and J calls and clone size; the DNA was used to work out D and trimming. The sample yields about 110,000 clones; around three quarters were counted once. The ten biggest clones cover 4.8% of the sample.

A note on this clone: The antigen it binds to is not known. No much larger clone is present one base from it, and per-base qualities are unavailable.

The cohort was made up of 666 healthy bone marrow donors. At the time of sampling, all cohort members were nominally healthy, though unrecorded immune exposures were likely present. The donor was CMV seropositive and belonged to the group of about 290 seropositive cohort members. A peripheral blood sample was collected from each donor, and TCR beta sequencing was performed on peripheral blood mononuclear cells. Genomic DNA was extracted from the blood cell samples with the Qiagen DNeasy Blood Extraction Kit. Study-wide findings and limitations: Cytomegalovirus status was reported to be diagnosed by the classifier with high specificity and sensitivity in both the original and validation cohorts. The authors suggested that the approach could potentially be extended to other disease states and immunological phenotypes. An earlier analysis of approximately 590 of the donors showed that most TCR beta V segments appeared in productive rearrangements either about 87% or about 30% of the time, which broadly matched IMGT annotations. Roughly 15 rarely observed V segments, including chromosome 9 orphons, were excluded from the earlier analysis of approximately 500 of the donors because counts were too low. In the study, roughly 160 TCR beta chains were listed as associated with cytomegalovirus. Several of the top co-occurrence clusters appeared to be linked to parvovirus B19, influenza, CMV and Epstein-Barr virus, according to a later analysis. Assigning TCR associations to individual alleles was difficult when HLA alleles, especially DR and DQ, strongly co-occurred. Linkage disequilibrium might explain the correlated functional status among segregating V segments, but an unknown experimental factor could not be ruled out. CMV serostatus was the only immune exposure information available for the cohort. In a later genetic analysis, a missense DCLRE1C variant was associated with V-gene and J-gene trimming of TCR beta chains, and the association was replicated in an independent cohort. A few of the identified cytomegalovirus-associated TCR beta chains were confirmed in vitro to be specific for cytomegalovirus antigens. Across donors, most TCR sequences were observed very rarely, whereas some public TCRs were present in many individuals. A later analysis found that most CMV-associated TCR beta chains appeared HLA-restricted, with HLA associations seemingly driven largely by CMV exposure. In a later genetic analysis, fewer N-insertions in productive TCRs were reported among donors in an Asian-associated ancestry cluster than the roughly 700-donor mean. A later analysis associated 16,951 TCR beta sequences with specific HLA alleles at a false discovery rate of 0.05. A further reported finding was that TCR beta sequences accurately predicted the HLA-A and HLA-B alleles for most subjects in the first cohort. Because HLA typing was missing for some donors at each locus, association tests included only the typed subset. Presence/absence analyses assumed roughly uniform sequencing depth across donors, an assumption that may not hold. A group of highly shared sequence variants was considered likely to be a technical artifact of the sequencing pipeline. In this cohort, only TCR beta chains were sequenced, and detectable features were limited by the absence of alpha or paired-chain data. According to a later analysis, TCR association rates differed among HLA loci, with DRB1 alleles showing the most associated TCRs and HLA-C alleles showing the fewest. Compared with equally common non-associated chains, HLA-associated TCR beta chains in a later analysis were more clonally expanded and had lower generation probabilities.

The sequence derives from a man aged 30 to 45 in good health and CMV-seropositive. Sequencing input: PBMCs.

CDR3 protein: CAISERGGETQYF. The DNA sequence is TGTGCCATCAGTGAGAGGGGGGGGGAGACCCAGTACTTC. The chain is assembled from TRBV10-3 and TRBJ2-5; the D gene is possibly TRBD2, with 7 bases matching. According to the germline V gene, CDR1 reads ENHRY and CDR2 reads SYGVKD. Reading from cysteine to phenylalanine, the CDR3 counts 13 amino acids. The kept DNA is CDR3 alone, 39 bases in frame from the first base. V is pared back by 2 bases and J by 5 bases, with 9 bases lying between the germline termini.